One sample yielded the 13 T cell receptor beta chains listed below, sequenced in a study of T-cell memory formation after mild COVID-19. TCRdb called the 5' RACE reads again in MiXCR, with one record for every CDR3 protein. Counted here are 60,000 to 65,000 distinct CDR3 sequences, 9% to 9.5% occurring once; the ten biggest clones make up less than 1.5%. The sequenced sample consisted of PBMCs or a T cell subset sorted from them (not recorded which). Every receptor here comes from a young man who had mild COVID-19 (a few samples of this study predate the infection). Cell type and time point are not known.

This clonotype was counted many times. The chain couples TRBV4-1 to TRBJ1-1, with D hard to call. Trimming took 2 bases from V and 1 from J, leaving 14 bases between them. The germline V gene has CDR1 MGHRA and CDR2 YSYEKL. The CDR3 totals 16 residues. As DNA, the CDR3 is TGCGCCAGCAGCCAACCCAGGAACCCCGAGAACACTGAAGCTTTCTTT. Translating it yields CASSQPRNPENTEAFF.

The CDR3 loop reads CSAGQGNQPQHF. CDR3 DNA sequence: TGCAGTGCCGGACAGGGCAATCAGCCCCAGCATTTT. The J gene is TRBJ1-5, the V gene TRBV20-1; 7 bases align to TRBD1. V lost 6 bases, J lost 2 bases, and 1 base stayed unmatched. CDR1 DFQATT and CDR2 SNEGSKA come from the germline V gene (reference sequence). The CDR3 runs to 12 residues.

V gene TRBV6-5 combines with J gene TRBJ2-5, with D perhaps matching TRBD2 (7 bases). CDR1 MNHEY and CDR2 SVGAGI come from the germline V gene. The length of the CDR3 is 14 residues. V was cut by 6 bases and J by 4 bases, with 15 bases left in between. CDR3 sequence: CASSLRGGVETQYF. CDR3 coding DNA: TGTGCCAGCAGCCTAAGGGGGGGTGTAGAGACCCAGTACTTC.

In its sample, this clonotype was seen a few times. This chain links TRBV6-5 with TRBJ2-2, with no clear D. Trimming removed 6 bases from V and 4 bases from J, with 15 bases in between. Germline assignment: CDR1 MNHEY and CDR2 SVGAGI. This CDR3 region has 15 residues. CDR3 sequence reads: CASRHLPWGTGELFF. Written as DNA, the CDR3 is TGTGCCAGCAGACACCTCCCGTGGGGCACCGGGGAGCTGTTTTTT.

This clonotype was picked up a small number of times. J is TRBJ2-5 and V is TRBV2; D is uncertain. V was clipped by 5 bases and J by 5 bases, with 9 bases between them. Germline CDR1 SNHLY, CDR2 FYNNEI. This CDR3 contains 12 residues. The CDR3 protein is CASSKRPETQYF. The CDR3 nucleotides read TGTGCCAGCAGTAAAAGACCGGAGACCCAGTACTTC.

This clonotype was picked up many times. The CDR3 nucleotides read TGTGCCAGCAGCCTCGATGGTAGGAGGGAGACCCAGTACTTC. Protein product: CASSLDGRRETQYF. The genes are TRBV3-1 and TRBJ2-5; the D gene is possibly TRBD2 (5 bases). The CDR3 loop spans 14 amino acids. Germline values: CDR1 LGHDT, CDR2 YNNKEL (reference sequence). V lost 4 bases and J 5 bases, leaving 14 bases between the germline ends.

This clonotype was detected a few times. The chain has TRBV2 and TRBJ1-1; no firm D call. Germline V gene data show CDR1 as SNHLY and CDR2 as FYNNEI. The ends were cut back, 6 bases at V and 5 bases at J, with 10 bases in the middle. The CDR3 spans 12 residues. CDR3 coding DNA: TGTGCCAGCAGATTCGAAGGTACTGAAGCTTTCTTT. Protein product: CASRFEGTEAFF. The full variable domain, with the rest looked up from reference TRBV2 and TRBJ1-1, is EPEVTQTPSHQVTQMGQEVILRCVPISNHLYFYWYRQILGQKVEFLVSFYNNEISEKSEIFDDQFSVERPDGSNFTLKIRSTKLEDSAMYFCASRFEGTEAFFGQGTRLTVV.

This sequence joins TRBV18 and TRBJ2-7; D assignment may be TRBD1 or TRBD2 (5 bases each). The CDR3 covers 15 residues. The V gene's germline CDR1 is KGHSH and CDR2 LQKENI. V was shortened by 6 bases and J by 0 bases, with 15 bases between the two germline ends. In DNA, the CDR3 is TGTGCCAGCTCCCGGGCCCCAGGGAGCTCCTACGAGCAGTACGTC. It translates to CASSRAPGSSYEQYV.

This clonotype came up many times. The V call is TRBV7-9, the J call TRBJ1-2; 9 nucleotides line up with TRBD1. The CDR3 sequence is 16 residues long. Germline trimming cut 2 bases from V and 0 bases from J; bases unmatched to any gene: 4. Germline CDR1 is SEHNR and CDR2 is FQNEAQ (reference sequence). CDR3: CASSLNRGRTNYGYTF. CDR3 coding DNA: TGTGCCAGCAGCTTAAACAGGGGGCGAACTAACTATGGCTACACCTTC.

This sequence joins TRBV11-3 and TRBJ2-5, with TRBD2 identical over 12 bases. The CDR3 sequence is 18 residues long. V trimming: 5 bases; J trimming: 4 bases; junction bases outside the gene matches: 14. Germline lookup yields CDR1 SGHNT and CDR2 YENEEA. The CDR3 protein is CASSQFPRLAGDLETQYF. The CDR3 DNA is TGTGCCAGCAGCCAATTCCCCCGACTAGCGGGGGACTTAGAGACCCAGTACTTC.

This clonotype was seen a few times. The rearrangement joins TRBV6-1 to TRBJ1-5; D unclear. The CDR3 length is 13 residues. Between the trimmed V and J ends, which lost 4 bases and 3 bases, there was a span of 7 bases. CDR1 is MNHNS, CDR2 SASEGT, per germline. The CDR3 spells CASSGGYNQPQHF. DNA for the CDR3: TGTGCCAGCAGTGGGGGTTACAATCAGCCCCAGCATTTT.

This clonotype occurred many times. V and J are TRBV7-8 and TRBJ2-7; a weak D match, TRBD1 (8 bases). CDR3 length equals 15 residues. The germline V gene encodes CDR1 SGHVS and CDR2 FQNEAQ. V dropped 1 base and J dropped 6 bases, with 16 bases sitting between them. CDR3 in DNA: TGTGCCAGCAGCTTAGGCAGGGGGCGCGGGAGCGAGCAGTACGTC. It is translated as CASSLGRGRGSEQYV.

This chain joins TRBV4-3 and TRBJ1-6, with 7 bases fitting TRBD1. The CDR3 extends over 15 amino acids. Germline V gives CDR1 LGHNA, CDR2 YSLEER. With V trimmed by 4 bases and J by 10 bases, 10 bases remained unmatched. The CDR3, as DNA: TGCGCCAGCAGCCTTCTGCAGGGGGGCAGGTCACCCCTCCACTTT. Protein sequence: CASSLLQGGRSPLHF.